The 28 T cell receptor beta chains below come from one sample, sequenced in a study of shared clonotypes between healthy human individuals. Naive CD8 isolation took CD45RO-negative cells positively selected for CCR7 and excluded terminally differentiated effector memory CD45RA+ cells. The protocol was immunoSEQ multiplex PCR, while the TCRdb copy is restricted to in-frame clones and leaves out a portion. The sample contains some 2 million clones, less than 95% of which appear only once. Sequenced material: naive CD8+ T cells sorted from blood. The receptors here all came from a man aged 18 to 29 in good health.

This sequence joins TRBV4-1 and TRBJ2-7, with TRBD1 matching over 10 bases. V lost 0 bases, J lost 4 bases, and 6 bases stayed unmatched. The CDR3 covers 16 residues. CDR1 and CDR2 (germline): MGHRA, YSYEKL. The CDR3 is CASSQETTGGMYEQYF. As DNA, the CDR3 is TGCGCCAGCAGCCAAGAGACGACAGGGGGCATGTACGAGCAGTACTTC.

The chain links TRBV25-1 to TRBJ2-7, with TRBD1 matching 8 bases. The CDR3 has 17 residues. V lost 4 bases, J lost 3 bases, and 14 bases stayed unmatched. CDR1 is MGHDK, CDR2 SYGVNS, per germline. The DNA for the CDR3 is TGTGCCAGCAGTGCGACAGGGGTCAGATTTAGCTTCTACGAGCAGTACTTC. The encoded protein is CASSATGVRFSFYEQYF.

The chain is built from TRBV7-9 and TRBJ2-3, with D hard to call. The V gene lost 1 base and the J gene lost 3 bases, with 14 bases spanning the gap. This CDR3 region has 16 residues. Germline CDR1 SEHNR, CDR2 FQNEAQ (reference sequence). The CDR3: CASSLVHGEGTDTQYF. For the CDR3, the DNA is TGTGCCAGCAGCTTAGTTCATGGAGAAGGGACAGATACGCAGTATTTT. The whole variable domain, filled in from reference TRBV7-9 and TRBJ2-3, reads DTGVSQNPRHKITKRGQNVTFRCDPISEHNRLYWYRQTLGQGPEFLTYFQNEAQLEKSRLLSDRFSAERPKGSFSTLEIQRTEQGDSAMYLCASSLVHGEGTDTQYFGPGTRLTVL.

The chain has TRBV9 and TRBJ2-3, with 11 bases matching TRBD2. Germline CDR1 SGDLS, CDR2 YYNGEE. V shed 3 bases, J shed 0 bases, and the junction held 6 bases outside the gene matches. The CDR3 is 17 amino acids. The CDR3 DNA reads TGTGCCAGCAGCGAGGGGACTAGCGGAACTAGCACAGATACGCAGTATTTT. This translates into CASSEGTSGTSTDTQYF.

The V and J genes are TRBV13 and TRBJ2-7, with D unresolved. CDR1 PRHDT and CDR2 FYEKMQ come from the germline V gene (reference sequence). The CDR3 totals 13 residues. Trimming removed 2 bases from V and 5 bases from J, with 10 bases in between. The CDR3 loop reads CASSLSRFNEQYF. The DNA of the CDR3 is TGTGCCAGCAGCTTAAGCCGATTCAACGAGCAGTACTTC. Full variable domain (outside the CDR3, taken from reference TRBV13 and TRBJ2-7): AAGVIQSPRHLIKEKRETATLKCYPIPRHDTVYWYQQGPGQDPQFLISFYEKMQSDKGSIPDRFSAQQFSDYHSELNMSSLELGDSALYFCASSLSRFNEQYFGPGTRLTVT.

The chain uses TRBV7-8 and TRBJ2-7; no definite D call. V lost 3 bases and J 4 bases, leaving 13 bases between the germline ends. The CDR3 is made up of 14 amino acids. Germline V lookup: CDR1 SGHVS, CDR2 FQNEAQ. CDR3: CASSLTPWGYEQYF. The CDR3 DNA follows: TGTGCCAGCAGCTTGACACCCTGGGGATACGAGCAGTACTTC.

DNA for the CDR3: TGCGCCAGCAGCTTGTCCGGGGCCCTTAACTATGGCTACACCTTC. Encoded protein: CASSLSGALNYGYTF. The V gene is TRBV5-1, the J gene TRBJ1-2; D perhaps matches TRBD1 (5 bases). Per germline, CDR1 SGHRS and CDR2 YFSETQ. CDR3 length equals 15 residues. The ends were cut back, 1 base at V and 1 base at J, with 11 bases in the middle.

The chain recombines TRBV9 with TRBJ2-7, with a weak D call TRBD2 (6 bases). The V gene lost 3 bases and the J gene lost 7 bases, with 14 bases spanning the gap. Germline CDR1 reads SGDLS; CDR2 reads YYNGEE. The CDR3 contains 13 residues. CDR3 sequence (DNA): TGTGCCAGCAGCGGCGTGGACGCGGGGGAGCAGTACTTC. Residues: CASSGVDAGEQYF.

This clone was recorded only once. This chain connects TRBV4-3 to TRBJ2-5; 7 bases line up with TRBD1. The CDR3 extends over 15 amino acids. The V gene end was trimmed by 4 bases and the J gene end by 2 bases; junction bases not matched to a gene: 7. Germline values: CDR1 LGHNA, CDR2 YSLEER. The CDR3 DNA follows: TGCGCCAGCAGCCGACTGACAGGGACACAAGAGACCCAGTACTTC. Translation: CASSRLTGTQETQYF.

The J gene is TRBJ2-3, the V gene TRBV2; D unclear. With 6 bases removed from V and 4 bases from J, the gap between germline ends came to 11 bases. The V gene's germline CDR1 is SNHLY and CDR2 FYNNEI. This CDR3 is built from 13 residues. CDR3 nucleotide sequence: TGTGCCAGCAGCCCGACGGATGCAGATACGCAGTATTTT. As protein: CASSPTDADTQYF.

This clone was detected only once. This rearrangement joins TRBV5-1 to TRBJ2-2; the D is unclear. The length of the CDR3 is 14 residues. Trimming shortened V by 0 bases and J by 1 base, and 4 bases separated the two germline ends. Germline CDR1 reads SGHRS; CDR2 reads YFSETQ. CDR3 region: CASSLGLNTGELFF. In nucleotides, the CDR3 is TGCGCCAGCAGCTTGGGCCTGAACACCGGGGAGCTGTTTTTT.

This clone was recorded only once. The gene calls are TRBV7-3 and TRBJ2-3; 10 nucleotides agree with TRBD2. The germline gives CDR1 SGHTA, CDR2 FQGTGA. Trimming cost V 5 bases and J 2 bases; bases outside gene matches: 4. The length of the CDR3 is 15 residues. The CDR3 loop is CASSLLAGHTDTQYF. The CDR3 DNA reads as TGTGCCAGCAGCCTACTAGCGGGGCACACAGATACGCAGTATTTT.

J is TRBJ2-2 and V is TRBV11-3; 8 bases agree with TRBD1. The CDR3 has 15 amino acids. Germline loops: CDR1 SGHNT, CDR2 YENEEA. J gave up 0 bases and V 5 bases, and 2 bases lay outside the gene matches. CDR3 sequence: CASSGQGPNTGELFF. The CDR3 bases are TGTGCCAGCAGCGGACAGGGACCGAACACCGGGGAGCTGTTTTTT.

The CDR3 DNA reads as TGTGCCAGCAGCCTCCGGGACACTGATCAGCCCCAGCATTTT. It is translated as CASSLRDTDQPQHF. This chain links TRBV5-8 with TRBJ1-5, with D possibly TRBD1 on 6 matching bases. The length of the CDR3 is 14 residues. The germline V and J ends were trimmed by 4 bases and 5 bases, with 13 bases remaining between them. The V gene's germline CDR1 is SGHTS and CDR2 YDEGEE.

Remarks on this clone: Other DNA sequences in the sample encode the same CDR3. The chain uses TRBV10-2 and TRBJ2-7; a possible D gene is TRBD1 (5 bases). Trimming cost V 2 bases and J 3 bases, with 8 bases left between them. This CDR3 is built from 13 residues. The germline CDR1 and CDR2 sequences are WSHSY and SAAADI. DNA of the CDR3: TGCGCCAGCAGTGAGGGTCAGGGCTACGAGCAGTACTTC. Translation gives CASSEGQGYEQYF.

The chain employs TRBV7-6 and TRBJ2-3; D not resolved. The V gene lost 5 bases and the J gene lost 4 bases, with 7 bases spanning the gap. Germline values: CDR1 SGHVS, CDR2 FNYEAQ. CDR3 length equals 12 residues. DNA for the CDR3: TGTGCCAGCAGCCCGGCGGCAGATACGCAGTATTTT. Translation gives CASSPAADTQYF.

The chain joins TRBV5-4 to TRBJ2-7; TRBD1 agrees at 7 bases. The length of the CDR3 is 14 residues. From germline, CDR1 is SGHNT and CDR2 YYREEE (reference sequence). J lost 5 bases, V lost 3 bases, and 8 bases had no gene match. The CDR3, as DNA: TGTGCCAGCAGCTCCGACAGGGTTAAGGACGAGCAGTACTTC. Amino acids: CASSSDRVKDEQYF.

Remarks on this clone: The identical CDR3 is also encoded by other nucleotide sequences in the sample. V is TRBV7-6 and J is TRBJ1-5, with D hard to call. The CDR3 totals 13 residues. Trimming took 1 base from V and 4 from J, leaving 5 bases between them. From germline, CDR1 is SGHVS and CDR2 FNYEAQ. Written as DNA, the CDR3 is TGTGCCAGCAGCTTAGGGAGGAATCAGCCCCAGCATTTT. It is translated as CASSLGRNQPQHF.

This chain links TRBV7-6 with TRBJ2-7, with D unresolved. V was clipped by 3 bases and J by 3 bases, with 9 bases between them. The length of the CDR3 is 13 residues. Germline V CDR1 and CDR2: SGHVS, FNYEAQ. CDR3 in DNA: TGTGCCAGCAGCTTGGGCCGGTTCTACGAGCAGTACTTC. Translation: CASSLGRFYEQYF. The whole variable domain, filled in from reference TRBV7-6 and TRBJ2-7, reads GAGVSQSPRYKVTKRGQDVALRCDPISGHVSLYWYRQALGQGPEFLTYFNYEAQQDKSGLPNDRFSAERPEGSISTLTIQRTEQRDSAMYRCASSLGRFYEQYFGPGTRLTVT.

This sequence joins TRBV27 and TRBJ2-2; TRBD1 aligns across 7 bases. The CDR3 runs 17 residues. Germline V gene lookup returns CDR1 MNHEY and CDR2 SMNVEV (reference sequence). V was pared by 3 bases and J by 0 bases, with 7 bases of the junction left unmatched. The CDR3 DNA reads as TGTGCCAGCAGTTTGCAAACCGGGACAGCGAACACCGGGGAGCTGTTTTTT. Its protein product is CASSLQTGTANTGELFF.

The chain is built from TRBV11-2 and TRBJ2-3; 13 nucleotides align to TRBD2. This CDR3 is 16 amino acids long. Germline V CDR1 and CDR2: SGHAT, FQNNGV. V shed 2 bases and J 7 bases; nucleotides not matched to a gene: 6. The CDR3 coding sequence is TGTGCCAGCAGCTTATTCGGGACTAGCGGGATATATACGCAGTATTTT. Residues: CASSLFGTSGIYTQYF.

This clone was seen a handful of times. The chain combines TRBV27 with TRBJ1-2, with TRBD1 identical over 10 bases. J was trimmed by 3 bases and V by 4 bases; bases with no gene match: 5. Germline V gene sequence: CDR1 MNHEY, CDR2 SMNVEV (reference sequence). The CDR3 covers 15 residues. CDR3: CASSWGTGVDYGYTF. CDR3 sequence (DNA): TGTGCCAGCAGTTGGGGGACAGGGGTGGACTATGGCTACACCTTC.

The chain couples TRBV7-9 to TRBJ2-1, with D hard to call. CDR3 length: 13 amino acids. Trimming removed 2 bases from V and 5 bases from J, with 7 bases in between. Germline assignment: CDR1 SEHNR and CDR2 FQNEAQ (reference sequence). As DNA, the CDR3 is TGTGCCAGCAGCTTATCCCAGAACAATGAGCAGTTCTTC. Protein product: CASSLSQNNEQFF.

Here the CDR3 DNA reads TGTGCCAGCAGTCCATGGACAGGGTTTCGCAATCAGCCCCAGCATTTT. Its translation is CASSPWTGFRNQPQHF. The rearrangement joins TRBV27 to TRBJ1-5; 8 nucleotides agree with TRBD1. Germline lookup yields CDR1 MNHEY and CDR2 SMNVEV (reference sequence). CDR3 size: 16 residues. Trimming removed 5 bases from V and 2 bases from J; junction bases left unmatched: 8.

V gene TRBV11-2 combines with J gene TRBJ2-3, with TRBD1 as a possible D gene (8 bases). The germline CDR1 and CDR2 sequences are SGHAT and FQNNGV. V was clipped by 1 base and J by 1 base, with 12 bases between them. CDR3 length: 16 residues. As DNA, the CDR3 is TGTGCCAGCAGCTTAGCGGGGGGACAGGGCACAGATACGCAGTATTTT. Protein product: CASSLAGGQGTDTQYF.

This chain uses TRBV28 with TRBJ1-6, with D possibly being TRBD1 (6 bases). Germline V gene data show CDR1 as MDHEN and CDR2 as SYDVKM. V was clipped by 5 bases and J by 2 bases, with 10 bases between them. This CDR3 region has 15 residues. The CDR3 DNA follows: TGTGCCAGCAGTCCGCAGGGGACCTATAATTCACCCCTCCACTTT. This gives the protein CASSPQGTYNSPLHF.

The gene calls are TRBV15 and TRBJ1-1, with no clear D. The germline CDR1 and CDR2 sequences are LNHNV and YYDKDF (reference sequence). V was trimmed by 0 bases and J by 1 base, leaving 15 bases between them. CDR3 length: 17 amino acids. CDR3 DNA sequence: TGTGCCACCAGCAGAGATGGGGTCGAGGGTTGGAACACTGAAGCTTTCTTT. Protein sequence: CATSRDGVEGWNTEAFF.

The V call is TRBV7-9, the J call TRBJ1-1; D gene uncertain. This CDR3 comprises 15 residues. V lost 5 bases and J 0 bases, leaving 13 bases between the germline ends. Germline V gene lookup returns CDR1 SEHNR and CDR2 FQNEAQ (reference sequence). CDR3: CASSVSSDLNTEAFF. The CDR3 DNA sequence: TGTGCCAGCAGCGTCAGCAGCGACTTGAACACTGAAGCTTTCTTT.